One and the same sample provided the 2 T cell receptor beta chains below, sequenced in a study of OX40 agonist ivuxolimab in advanced cancers. Receptors were amplified or captured by the immunoSEQ multiplex PCR assay. TCRdb carries this immuneACCESS record with in-frame sequences only. Its versions omit some clonotypes, under half of them owing to an unresolved V gene in the studies checked, with the rest unexplained. The sample yields approximately 30,000 clones; 80% to 85% were counted once. The ten most abundant clones make up 15% to 25% of the sample. The input for sequencing was CD4+ or CD8+ T cells sorted from blood, taken in a trial of the OX40 agonist ivuxolimab. Source of these receptors: an adult with an advanced solid tumor such as melanoma, head and neck, liver or kidney cancer.

This chain joins TRBV2 and TRBJ2-1; possibly TRBD2 for D (6 bases). This CDR3 has 15 amino acids. Germline V gives CDR1 SNHLY, CDR2 FYNNEI. The V end lost 7 bases, the J end lost 1 base, and 14 bases lay between the germline ends. For the CDR3, the DNA is TGTGCCAGCATGGGTTTCGCGGGGTCCTACAATGAGCAGTTCTTC. This translates into CASMGFAGSYNEQFF.

V gene TRBV28 combines with J gene TRBJ1-2, with D possibly being TRBD1 (5 bases). The CDR3 runs to 12 residues. The germline V gene has CDR1 MDHEN and CDR2 SYDVKM. V gave up 10 bases and J gave up 8 bases, with 17 bases separating them. DNA for the CDR3: TGTGCCACCTGGGACGGCGGCGGGGGCTACACCTTC. Its translation: CATWDGGGGYTF.